This T cell receptor (beta chain) was retrieved from a study of post-analysis software for immune sequencing data. Study-level findings and limits: Controls had lower frequencies than patients of about 5 TRBV segments, which included TRBV5-6, TRBV5-1 and TRBV20-1.

The CDR3 spans 16 residues. Germline CDR1 SQVTM, CDR2 ANQGSEA. V lost 5 bases, J lost 8 bases, and 10 bases stayed unmatched. In the case of this clonotype: Its target is not known.

Prepared TCR beta cDNA libraries contained unique molecular identifiers. TCRdb re-derived calls from the PCR reads in MiXCR, one entry per CDR3 protein. The sample shows 650,000 to 850,000 distinct CDR3 sequences, around 50% of them seen only once. V is TRBV29-1 and J is TRBJ2-1; 15 positions agree with TRBD2. The receptor was derived from a girl between 10 and 17 years old with multiple sclerosis. Input material: blood. Here the CDR3 DNA reads TGCAGCGTTCGGACTAGCGGGAGGGCCAGTGGGGATGAGCAGTTCTTC. Protein: CSVRTSGRASGDEQFF.